These T cell receptor beta chains were read from a single sample in a study of graft-versus-host responses after intestinal transplantation. Data came from immunoSEQ multiplex PCR; TCRdb stores just in-frame clones and leaves some out. The data hold about 46,000 clones, with 90% to 95% observed a single time. The sample consisted of PBMCs, taken 750 to 850 days after a first intestinal transplant, on the day of a second. The receptors come from a human patient who received an intestinal transplant, so some T cells may come from the graft donor. Each CDR3 is given with its conserved first and last residue. The D gene is left open where the match is weak. Rows may omit the clone size; those that give it use once, few, many or a size class.

>NA|TRBJ2-1|TRBV28|TRBD2
TGTGCCAGCAGTTTAAGCTCAACTAGCGGGAGTCCCAATGAGCAGTTCTTC
CASSLSSTSGSPNEQFF
>NA|TRBJ1-5|TRBV5-1|NA
TGCGCCAGCAGCTTGGACGGGGCGGGTGGTCAGCCCCAGCATTTT
CASSLDGAGGQPQHF
>NA|TRBJ1-1|TRBV9|TRBD1
TGTGCCAGCAGCGTAGGGGACAGGGAGTGGAACACTGAAGCTTTCTTT
CASSVGDREWNTEAFF
>NA|TRBJ1-1|TRBV6-1|NA
TGTGCCAGCAGCAGACCCCGGAACACTGAAGCTTTCTTT
CASSRPRNTEAFF
>NA|TRBJ2-7|TRBV6-1|TRBD2
TGTGCCAGCAGTCCCCCCCGCGGGAGAGCATACGAGCAGTACTTC
CASSPPRGRAYEQYF
>NA|TRBJ1-1|TRBV7-9|NA
TGTGCCAGCAGTCGGGGGTTAAACACTGAAGCTTTCTTT
CASSRGLNTEAFF
>NA|TRBJ2-7|TRBV7-2|NA
TGTGCCAGCAGCTTAGTGCCTGGGGACCCGCGGGACTTC
CASSLVPGDPRDF
>once|TRBJ2-7|TRBV6-5|NA
TGTGCCAGCAGTTACGGGGGCCCGGGCGAGCAGTACTTC
CASSYGGPGEQYF
>NA|TRBJ2-3|TRBV9|NA
TGTGCCAGCAGCGTGGACCCTGGGAGCACAGATACGCAGTATTTT
CASSVDPGSTDTQYF
>NA|TRBJ2-5|TRBV29-1|NA
TGCAGCGTTGAAGACGACTGGGTGAAAGAGACCCAGTACTTC
CSVEDDWVKETQYF
>NA|TRBJ2-1|TRBV7-2|NA
TGTGCCAGCAGACACGACAGTTATGAGCAGTTCTTC
CASRHDSYEQFF
>NA|TRBJ2-1|TRBV27|NA
TGTGCCAGCAGTTTATCATGGTACAATGAGCAGTTCTTC
CASSLSWYNEQFF
>NA|TRBJ2-7|TRBV2|TRBD2
TGTGCCAGCATGACGACGGGGGGATCCTACGAGCAGTACTTC
CASMTTGGSYEQYF
>NA|TRBJ2-3|TRBV6-1|TRBD2
TGTGCCAGCAGTGTGTCTAGCGGGAGCACAGATACGCAGTATTTT
CASSVSSGSTDTQYF
>NA|TRBJ2-2|TRBV6-4|TRBD2
TGTGCCAGCAGTGCCGGGACTAGCTCCGGGGAGCTGTTTTTT
CASSAGTSSGELFF
>NA|TRBJ1-5|TRBV5-1|NA
TGCGCCAGCAGCTCCACGGGGTTCAATCAGCCCCAGCATTTT
CASSSTGFNQPQHF
>NA|TRBJ2-7|TRBV6-6|NA
TGTGCCAGCAGCCGCCGGGAGAACGAGCAGTACTTC
CASSRRENEQYF
>NA|TRBJ2-7|TRBV6-5|NA
TGTGCCAGCAGTGTGATGGAGACAGCCACCTACGAGCAGTACTTC
CASSVMETATYEQYF
>NA|TRBJ1-2|TRBV7-2|NA
TGTGCCAGCAACCCGGACTGGCTGCAGGCCGATGGCTACACCTTC
CASNPDWLQADGYTF
>NA|TRBJ1-3|TRBV6-5|NA
TGTGCCAGCAGTTTCCGCCGGGGACGGCCGGACACCATATATTTT
CASSFRRGRPDTIYF
>NA|TRBJ1-2|TRBV30|TRBD1
TGTGCCTGGAGCCCGACAGGGAAGGGGAGCTACACCTTC
CAWSPTGKGSYTF
>NA|TRBJ2-2|TRBV14|NA
TGTGCCAGCAGCCAAAAAACCGGGACACCGAACACCGGGGAGCTGTTTTTT
CASSQKTGTPNTGELFF
>NA|TRBJ2-5|TRBV7-3|TRBD1
TGTGCCAGCTCACGGACAGGGGCCCGGGAGACCCAGTACTTC
CASSRTGARETQYF
>NA|TRBJ2-3|TRBV7-6|NA
TGTGCCAGCAGCCATCACACAGATACGCAGTATTTT
CASSHHTDTQYF
>NA|TRBJ1-1|TRBV6-5|NA
TGTGCCAGCAGTTACTGGGGGGAGGGGAGCACTGAAGCTTTCTTT
CASSYWGEGSTEAFF
>NA|TRBJ2-3|TRBV7-3|NA
TGTGCCAGCTCGGGACTTGGCAGCACAGATACGCAGTATTTT
CASSGLGSTDTQYF
>NA|TRBJ2-7|TRBV28|NA
TGTGCCAGCAGTTTATTATCCTACGAGCAGTACTTC
CASSLLSYEQYF
>NA|TRBJ2-3|TRBV11-2|NA
TGTGCCAGCAGAGACATCCTCGGGGGTCTGGGGGTAGATACGCAGTATTTT
CASRDILGGLGVDTQYF
>NA|TRBJ2-1|TRBV6-5|TRBD1
TGTGCCAGCAATCAAAACAGGGGAAACAATGAGCAGTTCTTC
CASNQNRGNNEQFF
>NA|TRBJ2-7|TRBV4-1|TRBD2
TGCGCCAGCAGCCCAGATGGGACTAGCGGTGGCTACGAGCAGTACTTC
CASSPDGTSGGYEQYF
>large|TRBJ1-3|TRBV10-1|NA
TGCGCCAGCAGTGACAGGGGTGGAAACACCATATATTTT
CASSDRGGNTIYF
>NA|TRBJ1-2|TRBV10-3|NA
TGTGCCATCAGTGAAGGGACCAGCTATGGCTACACCTTC
CAISEGTSYGYTF
>NA|TRBJ2-5|TRBV30|NA
TGTGCCTGGAGTGTACGGGGTTCAACAATGGAGACCCAGTACTTC
CAWSVRGSTMETQYF
>few|TRBJ1-2|TRBV10-3|TRBD1
TGTGCCATCAGTGTAGGACAGGGGGCCTCCGGCTACACCTTC
CAISVGQGASGYTF
>NA|TRBJ2-7|TRBV30|NA
TGTGCCTGGGACCGGGACGGCACCTACGAGCAGTACTTC
CAWDRDGTYEQYF
>NA|TRBJ2-5|TRBV7-9|NA
TGTGCCAGCAGCTTGGCCGAGCGGGCCCAGTACTTC
CASSLAERAQYF